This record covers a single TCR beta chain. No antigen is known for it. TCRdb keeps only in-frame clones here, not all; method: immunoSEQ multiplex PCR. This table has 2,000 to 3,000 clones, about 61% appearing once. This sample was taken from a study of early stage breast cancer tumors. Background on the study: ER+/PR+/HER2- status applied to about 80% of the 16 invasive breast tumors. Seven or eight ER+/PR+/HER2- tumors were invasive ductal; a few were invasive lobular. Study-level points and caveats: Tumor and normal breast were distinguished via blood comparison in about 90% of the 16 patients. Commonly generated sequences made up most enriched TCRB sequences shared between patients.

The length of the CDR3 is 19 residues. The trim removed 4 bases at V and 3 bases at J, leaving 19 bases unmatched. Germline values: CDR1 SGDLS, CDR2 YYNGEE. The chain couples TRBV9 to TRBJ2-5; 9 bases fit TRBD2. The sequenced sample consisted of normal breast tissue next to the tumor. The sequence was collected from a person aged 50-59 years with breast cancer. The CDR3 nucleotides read TGTGCCAGCAGCCCCAAGATTTCGGCGGGGGGGCCGATGGAAGAGACCCAGTACTTC. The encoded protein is CASSPKISAGGPMEETQYF.